This TCR beta chain originates from a study of OX40 agonist ivuxolimab in advanced cancers. General observations from the study: In the 0.1-3.0 mg/kg groups, partial responders showed among the lowest expansion.

As regards this clone: Its antigen is as yet unknown.

Here immunoSEQ multiplex PCR was the method, and the copy in TCRdb shows in-frame clones only, minus some. The sample shows around 50,000 clones, 75% to 85% of them seen only once. Specimen: CD4+ or CD8+ T cells sorted from blood, collected in a trial of the OX40 agonist ivuxolimab. The clonotype comes from an adult with an advanced solid tumor such as melanoma, head and neck, liver or kidney cancer.

The CDR3: CASSVAAGDDEQYF. As DNA, the CDR3 is TGTGCCAGCAGCGTTGCCGCGGGGGACGACGAGCAGTACTTC. V usage is TRBV6-1 and J usage is TRBJ2-7, with TRBD2 identical over 7 bases. V trimming: 6 bases; J trimming: 5 bases; junction bases outside the gene matches: 10. The CDR3 is made up of 14 amino acids. Per germline, CDR1 MNHNS and CDR2 SASEGT.